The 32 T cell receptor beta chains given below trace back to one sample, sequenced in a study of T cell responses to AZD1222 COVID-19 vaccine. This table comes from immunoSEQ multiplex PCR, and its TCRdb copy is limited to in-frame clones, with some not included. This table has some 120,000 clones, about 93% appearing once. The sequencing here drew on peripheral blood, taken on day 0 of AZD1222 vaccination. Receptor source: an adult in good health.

The CDR3 region has the DNA TGTGCCAGCAGGAGACGTCCGGGACCACTGAACACTGAAGCTTTCTTT. Its protein product is CASRRRPGPLNTEAFF. V usage is TRBV7-8 and J usage is TRBJ1-1; D might be TRBD1 (5 bases). Trimming cost V 6 bases and J 0 bases, with 17 bases left between them. The CDR3 has 16 residues. CDR1 and CDR2 (germline): SGHVS, FQNEAQ. The full variable domain, rest sourced from reference TRBV7-8 and TRBJ1-1, is GAGVSQSPRYKVAKRGQDVALRCDPISGHVSLFWYQQALGQGPEFLTYFQNEAQLDKSGLPSDRFFAERPEGSVSTLKIQRTQQEDSAVYLCASRRRPGPLNTEAFFGQGTRLTVV.

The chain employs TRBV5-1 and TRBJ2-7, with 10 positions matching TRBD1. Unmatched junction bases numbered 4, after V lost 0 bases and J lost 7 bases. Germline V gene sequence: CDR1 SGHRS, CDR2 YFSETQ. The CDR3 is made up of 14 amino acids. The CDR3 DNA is TGCGCCAGCAGCTTGGGGACAGGGGGTAGGGAGCAGTACTTC. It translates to CASSLGTGGREQYF.

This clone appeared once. Here the CDR3 DNA reads TGTGCCACCAGCTACGGACAGGGCTCCTACGAGCAGTACTTC. Translation gives CATSYGQGSYEQYF. This chain connects TRBV15 to TRBJ2-7; 8 nucleotides align to TRBD1. The CDR3 is made up of 14 amino acids. Germline CDR1 reads LNHNV; CDR2 reads YYDKDF (reference sequence). J gave up 0 bases and V 5 bases, and 3 bases lay outside the gene matches.

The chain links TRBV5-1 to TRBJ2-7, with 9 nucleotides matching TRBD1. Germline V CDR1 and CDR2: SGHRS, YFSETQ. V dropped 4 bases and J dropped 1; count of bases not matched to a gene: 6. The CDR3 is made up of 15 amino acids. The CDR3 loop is CASSLGQGLSYEQYF. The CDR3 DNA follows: TGCGCCAGCAGCCTCGGACAGGGGTTGTCCTACGAGCAGTACTTC. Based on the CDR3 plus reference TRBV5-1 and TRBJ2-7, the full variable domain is KAGVTQTPRYLIKTRGQQVTLSCSPISGHRSVSWYQQTPGQGLQFLFEYFSETQRNKGNFPGRFSGRQFSNSRSEMNVSTLELGDSALYLCASSLGQGLSYEQYFGPGTRLTVT.

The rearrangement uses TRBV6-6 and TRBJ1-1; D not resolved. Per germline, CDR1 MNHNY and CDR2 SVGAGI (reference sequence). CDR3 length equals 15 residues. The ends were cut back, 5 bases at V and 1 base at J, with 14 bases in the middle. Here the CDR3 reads CASSNPGLTNTEAFF. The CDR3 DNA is TGTGCCAGCAGTAACCCGGGCCTTACGAACACTGAAGCTTTCTTT.

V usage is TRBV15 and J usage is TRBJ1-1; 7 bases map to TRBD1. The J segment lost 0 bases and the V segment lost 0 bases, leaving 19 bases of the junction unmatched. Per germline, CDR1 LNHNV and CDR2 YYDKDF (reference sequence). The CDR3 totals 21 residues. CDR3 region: CATSRDLYGLGQKFMNTEAFF. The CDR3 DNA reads TGTGCCACCAGCAGAGATCTTTACGGGTTGGGACAGAAGTTTATGAACACTGAAGCTTTCTTT.

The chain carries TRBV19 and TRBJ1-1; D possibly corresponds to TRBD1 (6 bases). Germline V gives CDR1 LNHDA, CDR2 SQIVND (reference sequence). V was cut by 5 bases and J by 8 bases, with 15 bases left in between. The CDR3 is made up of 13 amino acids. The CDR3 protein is CASSLPGHPEAFF. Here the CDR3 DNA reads TGTGCCAGTAGTCTGCCGGGACACCCAGAAGCTTTCTTT. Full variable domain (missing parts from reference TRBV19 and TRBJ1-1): DGGITQSPKYLFRKEGQNVTLSCEQNLNHDAMYWYRQDPGQGLRLIYYSQIVNDFQKGDIAEGYSVSREKKESFPLTVTSAQKNPTAFYLCASSLPGHPEAFFGQGTRLTVV.

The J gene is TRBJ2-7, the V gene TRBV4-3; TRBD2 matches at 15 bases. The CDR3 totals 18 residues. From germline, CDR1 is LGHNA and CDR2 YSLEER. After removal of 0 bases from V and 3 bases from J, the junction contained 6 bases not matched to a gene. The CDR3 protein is CASSQDGGLAGGFYEQYF. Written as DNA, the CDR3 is TGCGCCAGCAGCCAAGATGGGGGACTAGCGGGAGGCTTCTACGAGCAGTACTTC.

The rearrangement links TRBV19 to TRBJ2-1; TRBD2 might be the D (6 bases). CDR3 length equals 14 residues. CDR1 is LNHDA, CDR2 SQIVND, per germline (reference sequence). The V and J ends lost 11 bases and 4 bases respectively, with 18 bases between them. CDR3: CASNGGTGYNEQFF. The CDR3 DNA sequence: TGTGCCTCCAATGGCGGGACTGGGTACAATGAGCAGTTCTTC.

The DNA of the CDR3 is TGTGCCAGCAGAGGGGACAGGGGGCGAACTGAAGCTTTCTTT. Translated: CASRGDRGRTEAFF. The rearrangement uses TRBV2 and TRBJ1-1; 12 positions agree with TRBD1. Germline V lookup: CDR1 SNHLY, CDR2 FYNNEI. Germline trimming cut 6 bases from V and 5 bases from J; bases unmatched to any gene: 4. The CDR3 is 14 residues long.

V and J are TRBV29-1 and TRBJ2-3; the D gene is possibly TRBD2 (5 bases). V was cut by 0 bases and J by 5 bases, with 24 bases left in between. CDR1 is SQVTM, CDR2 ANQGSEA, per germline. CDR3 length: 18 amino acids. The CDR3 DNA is TGCAGCGTTGAAGATGAAAGCCTTAGCCGGCACGGGGAAGATACGCAGTATTTT. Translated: CSVEDESLSRHGEDTQYF.

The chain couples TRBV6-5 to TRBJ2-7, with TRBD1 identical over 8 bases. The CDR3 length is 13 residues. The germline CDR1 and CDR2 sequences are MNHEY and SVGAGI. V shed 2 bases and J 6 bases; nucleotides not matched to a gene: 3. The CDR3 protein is CASSYPGQGEQYF. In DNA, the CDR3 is TGTGCCAGCAGTTACCCAGGACAGGGCGAGCAGTACTTC.

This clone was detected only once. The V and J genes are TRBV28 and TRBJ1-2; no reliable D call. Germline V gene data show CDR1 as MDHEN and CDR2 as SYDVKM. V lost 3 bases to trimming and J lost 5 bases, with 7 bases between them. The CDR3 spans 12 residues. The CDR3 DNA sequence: TGTGCCAGCAGTTTTGGGAGGTATGGCTACACCTTC. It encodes CASSFGRYGYTF.

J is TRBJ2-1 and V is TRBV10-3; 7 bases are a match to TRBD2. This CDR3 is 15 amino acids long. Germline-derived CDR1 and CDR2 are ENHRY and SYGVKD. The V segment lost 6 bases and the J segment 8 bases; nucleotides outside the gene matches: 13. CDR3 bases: TGTGCCATCAGCACCTTGAAGGAGCGGGAACATGAGCAGTTCTTC. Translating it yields CAISTLKEREHEQFF.

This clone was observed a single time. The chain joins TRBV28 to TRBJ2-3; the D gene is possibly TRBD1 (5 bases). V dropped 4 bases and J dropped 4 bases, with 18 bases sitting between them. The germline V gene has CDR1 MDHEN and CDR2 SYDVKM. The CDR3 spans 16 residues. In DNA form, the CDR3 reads TGTGCCAGCAGTTCCGGACACGCCCTTAAGGCAGATACGCAGTATTTT. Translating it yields CASSSGHALKADTQYF.

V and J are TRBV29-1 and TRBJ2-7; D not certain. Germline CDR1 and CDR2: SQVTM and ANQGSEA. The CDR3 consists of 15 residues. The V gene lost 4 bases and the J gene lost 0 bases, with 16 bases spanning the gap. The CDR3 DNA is TGCAGCGTTGTGAAGGGCCGTTCATACTCCTACGAGCAGTACTTC. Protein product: CSVVKGRSYSYEQYF.

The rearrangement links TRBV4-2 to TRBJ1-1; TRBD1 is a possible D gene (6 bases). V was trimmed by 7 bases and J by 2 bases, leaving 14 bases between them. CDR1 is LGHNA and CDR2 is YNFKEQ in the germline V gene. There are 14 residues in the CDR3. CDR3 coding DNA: TGTGCCAGCACGAAAGGGGGGGTCAACACTGAAGCTTTCTTT. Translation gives CASTKGGVNTEAFF.

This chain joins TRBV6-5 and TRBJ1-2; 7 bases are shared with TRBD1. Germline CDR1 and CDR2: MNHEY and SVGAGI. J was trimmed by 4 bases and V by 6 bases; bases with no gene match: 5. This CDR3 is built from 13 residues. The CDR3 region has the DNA TGTGCCAGCAGACGCGACAGGGCCTATGGCTACACCTTC. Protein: CASRRDRAYGYTF.

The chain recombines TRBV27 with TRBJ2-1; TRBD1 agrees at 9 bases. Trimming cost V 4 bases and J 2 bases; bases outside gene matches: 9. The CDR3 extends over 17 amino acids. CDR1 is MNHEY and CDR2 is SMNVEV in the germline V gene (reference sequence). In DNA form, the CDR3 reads TGTGCCAGCAGTTCCTACAGGGGGCGCGATGCCTACAATGAGCAGTTCTTC. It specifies CASSSYRGRDAYNEQFF.

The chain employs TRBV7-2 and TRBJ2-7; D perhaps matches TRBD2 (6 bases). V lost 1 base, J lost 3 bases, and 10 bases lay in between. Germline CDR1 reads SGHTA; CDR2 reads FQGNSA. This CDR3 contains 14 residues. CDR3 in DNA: TGTGCCAGCAGCTTAGTATCCGGGAGCTACGAGCAGTACTTC. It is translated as CASSLVSGSYEQYF. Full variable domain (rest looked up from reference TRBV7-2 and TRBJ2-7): GAGVSQSPSNKVTEKGKDVELRCDPISGHTALYWYRQSLGQGLEFLIYFQGNSAPDKSGLPSDRFSAERTGGSVSTLTIQRTQQEDSAVYLCASSLVSGSYEQYFGPGTRLTVT.

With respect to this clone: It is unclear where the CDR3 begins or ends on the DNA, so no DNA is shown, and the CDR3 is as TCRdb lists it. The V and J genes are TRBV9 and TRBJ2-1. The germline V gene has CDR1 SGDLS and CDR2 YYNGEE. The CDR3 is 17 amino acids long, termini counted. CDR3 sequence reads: CASSPEVESLWEPEQFF.

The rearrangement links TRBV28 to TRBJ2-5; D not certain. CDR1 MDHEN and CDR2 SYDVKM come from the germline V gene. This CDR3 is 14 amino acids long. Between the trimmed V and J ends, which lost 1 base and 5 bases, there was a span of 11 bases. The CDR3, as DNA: TGTGCCAGCAGTTTATTAACCCCTAGTGAGACCCAGTACTTC. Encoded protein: CASSLLTPSETQYF.

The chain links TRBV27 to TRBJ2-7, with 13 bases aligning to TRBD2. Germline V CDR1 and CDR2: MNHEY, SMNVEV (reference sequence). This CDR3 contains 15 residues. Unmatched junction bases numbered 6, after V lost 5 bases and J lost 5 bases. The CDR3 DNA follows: TGTGCCAGCAGTCCTACTAGCGGGAGGGCCCACGAGCAGTACTTC. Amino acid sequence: CASSPTSGRAHEQYF.

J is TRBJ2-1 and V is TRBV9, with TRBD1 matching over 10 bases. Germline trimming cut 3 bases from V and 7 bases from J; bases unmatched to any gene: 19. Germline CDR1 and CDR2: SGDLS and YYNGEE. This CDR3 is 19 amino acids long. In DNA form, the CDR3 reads TGTGCCAGCAGCGATTACACCGGGACAGGGGTGACACGAGGAAATGAGCAGTTCTTC. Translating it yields CASSDYTGTGVTRGNEQFF.

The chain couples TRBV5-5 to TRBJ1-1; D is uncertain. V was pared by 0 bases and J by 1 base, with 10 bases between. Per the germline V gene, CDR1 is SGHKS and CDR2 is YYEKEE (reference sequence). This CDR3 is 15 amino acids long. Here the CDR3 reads CASSLGLGRNTEAFF. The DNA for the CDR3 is TGTGCCAGCAGCTTGGGGTTGGGGAGGAACACTGAAGCTTTCTTT.

This CDR3 is CATSDPGTGNTEAFF. The CDR3 DNA reads TGTGCCACCAGTGACCCTGGGACAGGGAACACTGAAGCTTTCTTT. The rearrangement links TRBV24-1 to TRBJ1-1; 8 nucleotides match TRBD1. J gave up 1 base and V 4 bases, and 4 bases lay outside the gene matches. The CDR3 runs to 15 residues. CDR1 and CDR2 (germline): KGHDR, SFDVKD.

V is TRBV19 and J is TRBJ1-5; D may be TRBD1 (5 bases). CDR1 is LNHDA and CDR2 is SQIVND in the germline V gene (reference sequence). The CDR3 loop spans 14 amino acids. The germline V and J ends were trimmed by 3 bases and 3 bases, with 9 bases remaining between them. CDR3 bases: TGTGCCAGTAGTATCCTAGGACACAATCAGCCCCAGCATTTT. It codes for CASSILGHNQPQHF.

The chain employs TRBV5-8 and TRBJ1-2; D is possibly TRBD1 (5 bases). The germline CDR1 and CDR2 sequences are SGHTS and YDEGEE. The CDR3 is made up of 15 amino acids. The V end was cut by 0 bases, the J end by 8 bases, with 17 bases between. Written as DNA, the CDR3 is TGTGCCAGCAGCTTGGCCGGGGCGCCCCTCGGAGGCTACACCTTC. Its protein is CASSLAGAPLGGYTF.

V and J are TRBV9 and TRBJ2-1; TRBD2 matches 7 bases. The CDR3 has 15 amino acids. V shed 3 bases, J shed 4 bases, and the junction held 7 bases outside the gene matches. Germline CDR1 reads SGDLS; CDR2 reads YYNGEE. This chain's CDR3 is CASSESGLTYNEQFF. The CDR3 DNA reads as TGTGCCAGCAGCGAATCGGGACTAACTTACAATGAGCAGTTCTTC.

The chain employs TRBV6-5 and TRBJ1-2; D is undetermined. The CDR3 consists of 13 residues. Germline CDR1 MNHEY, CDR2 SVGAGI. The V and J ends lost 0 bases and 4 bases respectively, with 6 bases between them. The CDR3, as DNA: TGTGCCAGCAGTTACTCGGACGCCTATGGCTACACCTTC. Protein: CASSYSDAYGYTF.

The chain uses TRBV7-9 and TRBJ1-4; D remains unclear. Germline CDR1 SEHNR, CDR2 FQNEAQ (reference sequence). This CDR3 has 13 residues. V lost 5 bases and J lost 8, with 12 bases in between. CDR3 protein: CASSISGQEKLFF. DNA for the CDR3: TGTGCCAGCAGCATTTCGGGTCAGGAAAAACTGTTTTTT. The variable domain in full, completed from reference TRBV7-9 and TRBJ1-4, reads DTGVSQNPRHKITKRGQNVTFRCDPISEHNRLYWYRQTLGQGPEFLTYFQNEAQLEKSRLLSDRFSAERPKGSFSTLEIQRTEQGDSAMYLCASSISGQEKLFFGSGTQLSVL.

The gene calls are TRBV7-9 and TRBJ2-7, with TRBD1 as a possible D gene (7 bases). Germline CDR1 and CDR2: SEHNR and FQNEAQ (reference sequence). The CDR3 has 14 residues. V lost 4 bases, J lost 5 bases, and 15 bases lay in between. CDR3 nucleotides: TGTGCCAGCAGCTCCTCCAGGGGGGATCACGAGCAGTACTTC. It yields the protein CASSSSRGDHEQYF. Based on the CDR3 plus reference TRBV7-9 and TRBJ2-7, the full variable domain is DTGVSQNPRHKITKRGQNVTFRCDPISEHNRLYWYRQTLGQGPEFLTYFQNEAQLEKSRLLSDRFSAERPKGSFSTLEIQRTEQGDSAMYLCASSSSRGDHEQYFGPGTRLTVT.